A single sample gave rise to the 26 T cell receptor beta chains below, sequenced in a study of T cell responses to AZD1222 COVID-19 vaccine. Here immunoSEQ multiplex PCR was the method, and the copy in TCRdb shows in-frame clones only, minus some. The sample has about 94,000 clones; 88% are singletons. The starting material was peripheral blood, obtained 28 days after the second AZD1222 dose. Receptors were obtained from an adult who received the AZD1222 COVID-19 vaccine.

This chain uses TRBV18 with TRBJ2-7; TRBD2 might be the D (5 bases). CDR1 and CDR2 (germline): KGHSH, LQKENI. The CDR3 loop spans 13 amino acids. Trimming took off 2 bases at V and 5 bases at J, with 10 bases between the two ends. The CDR3 bases are TGTGCCAGCTCACCAAGGCCCGGGGACGAGCAGTACTTC. Translation gives CASSPRPGDEQYF.

The rearrangement uses TRBV19 and TRBJ1-3; D may be TRBD1 (5 bases). The CDR3 length is 14 residues. V was clipped by 5 bases and J by 4 bases, with 12 bases between them. Germline loops: CDR1 LNHDA, CDR2 SQIVND (reference sequence). The CDR3 protein is CASSPYGGGNTIYF. The DNA of the CDR3 is TGTGCCAGTAGTCCCTACGGGGGGGGAAACACCATATATTTT.

This clone was counted a single time. The rearrangement uses TRBV14 and TRBJ2-3; D unclear. The CDR3 length is 14 residues. The germline V gene has CDR1 SGHDN and CDR2 FVKESK. V was clipped by 0 bases and J by 13 bases, with 17 bases between them. CDR3 nucleotide sequence: TGTGCCAGCAGCCAAGAGCAGTTCGGCACGTACAAGTATTTT. Translating it yields CASSQEQFGTYKYF.

This chain uses TRBV23-1 with TRBJ1-3; no firm D call. TRBV23-1 is given ORF status, its function remaining uncertain. Trimming left V 0 bases short and J 0 bases short, with 12 bases between. The CDR3 is 17 residues long. CDR3: CASSQSFGAGSGNTIYF. In DNA form, the CDR3 reads TGCGCCAGCAGTCAATCATTCGGCGCGGGCTCTGGAAACACCATATATTTT.

This clone appeared a few times. The rearrangement joins TRBV11-3 to TRBJ2-2; D gene uncertain. This CDR3 is 12 amino acids long. Trimming stripped 4 bases from V and 4 bases from J, with 4 bases between. Germline CDR1 and CDR2: SGHNT and YENEEA. The CDR3 reads CASSSSTGELFF. As DNA, the CDR3 is TGTGCCAGCAGCTCTTCCACCGGGGAGCTGTTTTTT.

J is TRBJ2-7 and V is TRBV3-1 (or the pseudogene TRBV3-2); either TRBD1 or TRBD2 may fit D (5 bases each). The CDR3 extends over 13 amino acids. V was cut by 4 bases and J by 5 bases, with 12 bases left in between. CDR1 and CDR2 from the germline V gene are LGHDT and YNNKEL (reference sequence). This CDR3 reads CASSRTGPDEQYF. As DNA, the CDR3 is TGTGCCAGCAGCCGGACGGGACCGGACGAGCAGTACTTC.

The chain uses TRBV4-2 and TRBJ2-3; 7 bases are a match to TRBD2. This CDR3 is 14 amino acids long. V shed 1 base, J shed 12 bases, and the junction held 10 bases outside the gene matches. Germline V gene data show CDR1 as LGHNA and CDR2 as YNFKEQ. In DNA, the CDR3 is TGTGCCAGCAGCCAAGGCCTAGCGGTCCACGCACAGTATTTT. Translating gives CASSQGLAVHAQYF.

This chain uses TRBV27 with TRBJ1-6, with D possibly TRBD1 on 5 matching bases. CDR1 MNHEY and CDR2 SMNVEV come from the germline V gene (reference sequence). V lost 6 bases and J lost 0, with 6 bases in between. The CDR3 covers 14 residues. The DNA of the CDR3 is TGTGCCAGCAGGGGGGGCTCCTATAATTCACCCCTCCACTTT. Encoded protein: CASRGGSYNSPLHF.

This sequence joins TRBV7-2 and TRBJ1-2; D unresolved. Trimming removed 5 bases at V and 5 bases at J, with 9 bases between. The CDR3 loop spans 12 amino acids. CDR1 and CDR2 (germline): SGHTA, FQGNSA. The CDR3 region has the DNA TGTGCCAGCAGCGATACCGAGTATGGCTACACCTTC. This encodes CASSDTEYGYTF.

This chain links TRBV7-9 with TRBJ1-2, with D possibly being TRBD1 (5 bases). The germline V gene has CDR1 SEHNR and CDR2 FQNEAQ (reference sequence). The CDR3 length is 15 residues. V shed 0 bases and J shed 4 bases, with 12 bases lying between them. The CDR3 coding sequence is TGTGCCAGCAGCTTAGCCCTGGCAGGGAGCTATGGCTACACCTTC. It specifies CASSLALAGSYGYTF.

The rearrangement links TRBV18 to TRBJ2-3, with D possibly TRBD1 on 5 matching bases. Germline CDR1 is KGHSH and CDR2 is LQKENI. V was cut by 2 bases and J by 4 bases, with 10 bases left in between. The CDR3 spans 14 residues. The CDR3 DNA reads TGTGCCAGCTCACCAATCCCCAGGGCAGATACGCAGTATTTT. Its translation is CASSPIPRADTQYF.

V gene TRBV4-3 combines with J gene TRBJ2-3; 12 bases agree with TRBD2. The CDR3 has 17 amino acids. Germline assignment: CDR1 LGHNA and CDR2 YSLEER. The V segment lost 3 bases and the J segment 2 bases; nucleotides outside the gene matches: 6. Here the CDR3 reads CASSQQTSGGHTDTQYF. CDR3 nucleotide sequence: TGCGCCAGCAGCCAGCAGACTAGCGGGGGACACACAGATACGCAGTATTTT.

The chain employs TRBV19 and TRBJ2-5; D is perhaps TRBD1 or TRBD2 (5 bases each). CDR1 is LNHDA and CDR2 is SQIVND in the germline V gene (reference sequence). The V and J ends lost 4 bases and 4 bases respectively, with 22 bases between them. The CDR3 covers 17 residues. DNA of the CDR3: TGTGCCAGTAGTACCGAGGGGTGGGGAGTGACTGCAGAGACCCAGTACTTC. Its protein is CASSTEGWGVTAETQYF.

The gene calls are TRBV10-3 and TRBJ2-3; D assignment may be TRBD1 or TRBD2 (5 bases each). This CDR3 contains 12 residues. Trimming stripped 6 bases from V and 2 bases from J, with 6 bases between. Looked up from germline, CDR1 is ENHRY and CDR2 is SYGVKD. The CDR3 DNA follows: TGTGCCATCAGGGGGGACACAGATACGCAGTATTTT. Translated: CAIRGDTDTQYF.

The chain links TRBV28 to TRBJ1-5; 7 bases agree with TRBD1. The CDR3 loop spans 13 amino acids. Looked up from germline, CDR1 is MDHEN and CDR2 is SYDVKM. J was trimmed by 5 bases and V by 6 bases; bases with no gene match: 4. CDR3 DNA sequence: TGTGCCAGCAGACGAACAGGGGATCAGCCCCAGCATTTT. Encoded protein: CASRRTGDQPQHF.

The chain uses TRBV28 and TRBJ1-4; possible D gene TRBD1, 6 bases. This CDR3 comprises 16 residues. Germline values: CDR1 MDHEN, CDR2 SYDVKM. V lost 3 bases to trimming and J lost 5 bases, with 16 bases between them. CDR3 bases: TGTGCCAGCAGTTTCCACTTACAGGGTTTAAATGAAAAACTGTTTTTT. Translating it yields CASSFHLQGLNEKLFF.

The chain links TRBV5-1 to TRBJ2-2, with 10 bases lining up with TRBD1. The CDR3 contains 18 residues. Losses at the gene ends were 0 bases for V and 5 bases for J; bases not matched to a gene: 10. Germline CDR1 SGHRS, CDR2 YFSETQ. CDR3 sequence: CASSLGMTGGRWTGELFF. The CDR3 region has the DNA TGCGCCAGCAGCTTGGGGATGACAGGGGGCCGATGGACCGGGGAGCTGTTTTTT.

The chain combines TRBV25-1 with TRBJ2-1; weak D call: TRBD2 (5 bases). The germline V and J ends were trimmed by 6 bases and 6 bases, with 6 bases remaining between them. The CDR3 contains 11 residues. In germline, CDR1 is MGHDK, CDR2 SYGVNS. Here the CDR3 reads CASSEGNEQFF. The CDR3 DNA is TGTGCCAGCAGCGAGGGCAATGAGCAGTTCTTC.

V gene TRBV5-8 combines with J gene TRBJ1-2; no clear D gene. CDR1 and CDR2 (germline): SGHTS, YDEGEE. The CDR3 spans 14 residues. V lost 3 bases, J lost 5 bases, and 14 bases lay in between. The CDR3 loop is CASSYSSGGYGYTF. Here the CDR3 DNA reads TGTGCCAGCAGCTACAGTTCGGGAGGGTATGGCTACACCTTC. Combining the CDR3 with reference TRBV5-8 and TRBJ1-2 gives the whole variable domain EAGVTQSPTHLIKTRGQQATLRCSPISGHTSVYWYQQALGLGLQFLLWYDEGEERNRGNFPPRFSGRQFPNYSSELNVNALELEDSALYLCASSYSSGGYGYTFGSGTRLTVV.

In this sample, this clone turned up once. The chain has TRBV12-3 or TRBV12-4 and TRBJ1-5; maybe TRBD1 (5 bases). Trimming stripped 8 bases from V and 4 bases from J, with 12 bases between. There are 13 residues in the CDR3. CDR3 DNA sequence: TGTGCCAGCGCTTGGGGGGGGAATCAGCCCCAGCATTTT. It specifies CASAWGGNQPQHF.

In this sample, this clone turned up once. The chain is built from TRBV7-9 and TRBJ1-2, with unresolved D. There are 13 residues in the CDR3. Germline CDR1 and CDR2: SEHNR and FQNEAQ (reference sequence). V was pared by 5 bases and J by 5 bases, with 12 bases between. CDR3 bases: TGTGCCAGCAGCGATGACGGGAGATATGGCTACACCTTC. This encodes CASSDDGRYGYTF.

The chain carries TRBV28 and TRBJ2-5; 8 bases are a match to TRBD1. CDR1 and CDR2 from the germline V gene are MDHEN and SYDVKM. This CDR3 has 14 residues. V was pared by 3 bases and J by 2 bases, with 2 bases of the junction left unmatched. The CDR3 loop is CASSLTGVQETQYF. The CDR3, as DNA: TGTGCCAGCAGTTTGACAGGGGTACAAGAGACCCAGTACTTC.

The chain combines TRBV6-5 with TRBJ2-7; D is unclear. Germline CDR1 reads MNHEY; CDR2 reads SVGAGI. The CDR3 is made up of 14 amino acids. V shed 6 bases and J shed 3 bases, with 15 bases lying between them. CDR3 DNA: TGTGCCAGCAGCTCCGTAATGGGCAACTACGAGCAGTACTTC. Amino acids: CASSSVMGNYEQYF.

The table lists this clone with a few counts. The CDR3 reads CASSEYEQYF. The CDR3 DNA sequence: TGTGCCAGCAGTGAGTACGAGCAGTACTTC. This chain uses TRBV6-4 with TRBJ2-7; no definite D call. The germline V and J ends were trimmed by 3 bases and 4 bases, with 1 base remaining between them. CDR1 is MRHNA, CDR2 SNTAGT, per germline. This CDR3 spans 10 amino acids.

The chain carries TRBV7-3 and TRBJ2-5, with TRBD2 identical over 7 bases. Trimming removed 5 bases from V and 2 bases from J; junction bases left unmatched: 17. CDR1 is SGHTA and CDR2 is FQGTGA in the germline V gene. CDR3 length equals 18 residues. The CDR3 coding sequence is TGTGCCAGCAGCACCCCCCTCCGCCGGCGGGGGATTCAAGAGACCCAGTACTTC. Encoded protein: CASSTPLRRRGIQETQYF.

The V gene is TRBV7-8, the J gene TRBJ2-6, with TRBD2 as a possible D gene (6 bases). CDR3 length: 18 amino acids. CDR1 is SGHVS, CDR2 FQNEAQ, per germline. The V and J ends lost 2 bases and 1 base respectively, with 15 bases between them. The CDR3 nucleotides read TGTGCCAGCAGCTTACCCACCTCCGGAGGGTCTGGGGCCAACGTCCTGACTTTC. As protein: CASSLPTSGGSGANVLTF.